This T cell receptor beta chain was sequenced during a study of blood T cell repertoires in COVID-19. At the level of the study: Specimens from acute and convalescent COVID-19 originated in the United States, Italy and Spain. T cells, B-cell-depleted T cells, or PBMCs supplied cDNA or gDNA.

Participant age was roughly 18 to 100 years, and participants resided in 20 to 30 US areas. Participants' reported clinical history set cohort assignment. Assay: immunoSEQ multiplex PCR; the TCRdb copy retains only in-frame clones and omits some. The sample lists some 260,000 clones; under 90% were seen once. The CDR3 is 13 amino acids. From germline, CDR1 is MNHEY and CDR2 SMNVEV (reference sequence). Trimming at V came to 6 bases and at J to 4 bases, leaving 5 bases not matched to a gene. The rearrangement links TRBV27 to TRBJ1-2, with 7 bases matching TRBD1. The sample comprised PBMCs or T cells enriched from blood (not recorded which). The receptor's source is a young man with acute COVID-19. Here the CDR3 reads CASRRSGGYGYTF. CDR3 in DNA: TGTGCCAGCAGGCGATCAGGGGGCTATGGCTACACCTTC.